This T cell receptor (beta chain) was identified in a study of beta chain features in type 1 diabetes. Blood was drawn once from each donor into heparinised tubes. The draws averaged around 120 mL. Comment on this clone: Its specificity is unknown.

Study-wide findings and caveats: For type 1 diabetes patients, VDJ junctions showed fewer insertions and more deletions. Amplification by PCR could prefer shorter templates, with the same effect in patients and controls. Cells with high TCR expression could be over-represented when cDNA is sequenced.

The authors reverse transcribed all of the isolated RNA, so sequencing captured expressed TCRB transcripts. Some clones are missing from TCRdb's copy, which holds only in-frame ones; the method was immunoSEQ multiplex PCR. The sample includes 200,000 to 250,000 clones, around 68% seen only once; the top ten take around 0.05%. Germline V gene data show CDR1 as LNHNV and CDR2 as YYDKDF (reference sequence). The V gene end was trimmed by 5 bases and the J gene end by 3 bases; junction bases not matched to a gene: 5. The length of the CDR3 is 15 residues. Sequencing was performed on naive CD4+ T cells from blood. This TCR was sampled from a man aged 25 to 40 in good health. The chain uses TRBV15 and TRBJ2-5; 11 bases agree with TRBD2. CDR3: CATSPGTSGEETQYF. CDR3 bases: TGTGCCACCAGCCCAGGGACTAGCGGAGAAGAGACCCAGTACTTC.